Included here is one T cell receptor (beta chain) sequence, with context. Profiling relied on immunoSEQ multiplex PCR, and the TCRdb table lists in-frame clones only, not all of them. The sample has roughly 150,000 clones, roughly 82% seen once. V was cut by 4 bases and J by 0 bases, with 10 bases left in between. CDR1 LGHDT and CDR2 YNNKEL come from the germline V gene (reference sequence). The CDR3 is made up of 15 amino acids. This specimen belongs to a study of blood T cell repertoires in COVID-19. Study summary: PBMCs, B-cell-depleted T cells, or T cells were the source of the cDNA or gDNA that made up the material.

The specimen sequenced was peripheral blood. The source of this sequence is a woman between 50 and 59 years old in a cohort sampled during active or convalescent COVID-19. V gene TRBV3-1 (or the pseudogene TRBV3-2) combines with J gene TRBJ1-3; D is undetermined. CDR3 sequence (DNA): TGTGCCAGCAGCCGCCGCGAGGCCTCTGGAAACACCATATATTTT. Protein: CASSRREASGNTIYF.